This section outlines one T cell receptor beta chain sequence together with its context. Its specificity is unknown. The table came from immunoSEQ multiplex PCR; TCRdb's copy has only in-frame clones and leaves some out. The table has about 50,000 clones, 94% seen once. The ends were cut back, 5 bases at V and 7 bases at J, with 15 bases in the middle. This CDR3 is 14 amino acids long. CDR1 is SGHAT and CDR2 is FQNNGV in the germline V gene. This specimen belongs to a study of T cell therapy after organ transplantation. As for the study in general: T cells were expanded about 14 days with 30 CMV class I/II epitopes.

Study-level results: Minimal repertoire change after therapy followed marked pretherapy expansions in nonresponders. Lower pretherapy CD8 clonality went with larger post-therapy fold change. Both transferred clonotypes and endogenous ones absent from products apparently reconstituted.

The sequencing here drew on CD8+ T cells from blood, taken before autologous CMV-specific T cell therapy. The chain uses TRBV11-2 and TRBJ2-1; maybe TRBD2 (7 bases). This TCR was recovered from a human patient who had received a solid organ transplant and had CMV disease. The CDR3 region has the DNA TGTGCCAGCAGCCCAACCGGGGGGCTGAATGAGCAGTTCTTC. It specifies CASSPTGGLNEQFF.